This TCR beta chain derives from a study of early T cells in non-severe SARS-CoV-2 infection (dated by TCRdb to the early 2020s). Context from the whole study: TCR sequencing used bulk RNA from unsorted whole blood, so alpha and beta chains could not be paired. Study-wide findings and limitations: Matching against VDJdb was skewed toward anti-spike CD8 responses, likely underestimated virus-specific expansions, and missed private and CD4 specificities.

The receptor library was made with 5' RACE. The instrument was a NextSeq 500. The TCR library protocol attached unique molecular identifiers to individual cDNA molecules to correct for sequencing error and PCR bias. Both TCR alpha and beta chains were sequenced, and tight co-correlation was observed between alpha and beta sequence abundances in each sample. In the original analysis: Decombinator V4 was used to perform V gene, J gene and CDR3 annotation of TCR sequences. TCRs were defined as expanded if a significant change between any two time points was detected under a Poisson model with p below 0.0001. TCR abundances were normalised to the total number of TCRs sequenced per sample and expressed as counts per million. MAIT TCRs were defined by TRAV1-2 paired with TRAJ12, TRAJ20 or TRAJ33, and iNKT TCRs by TRAV10 paired with TRAJ18. VDJdb, accessed 1 November 2021, was searched for CMV, EBV and SARS-CoV-2 annotated TCRs, with TCRs annotated for multiple antigens excluded. TCRdb itself trimmed the public reads at Q25 with fastp, ran MiXCR and retained productive beta chains. Identical CDR3 proteins give one entry, which carries the most common genes and DNA. These V and J calls originate from TCRdb's pipeline instead of the authors' own analysis. Counted in this sample were under 25,000 distinct CDR3 sequences; about 5% of them appeared once. The top ten clonotypes cover around 4.1% of the sample.

The study was a case-control design nested within a healthcare worker cohort in London, UK, with weekly nasopharyngeal swab PCR tests and blood sampling. Healthcare workers were recruited during the week of the UK lockdown, between 23 and 31 March 2020, and followed weekly for up to roughly 15 weeks. The CDR3, cysteine through phenylalanine, is 15 amino acids long. The CDR3 DNA has 45 bases and is translated from base 1. The germline V gene provides CDR1 SGHRS and CDR2 YFSETQ. Trimming removed 4 bases from V and 7 bases from J, leaving 21 bases between the germline ends. Notes on this clonotype: It has no known antigen specificity. Base-call qualities are not available, and no considerably larger clone is one nucleotide away.

The sequence is built from TRBV5-1 and TRBJ2-7; the D call is tentative, TRBD1 or TRBD2, as each matches 7 bases. The TCR sequence derives from an adult who was a healthcare worker with PCR-confirmed SARS-CoV-2 infection or an uninfected control (not recorded which). The sequenced sample consisted of whole blood. The CDR3 loop reads CASSPEVGTAGEQYF. The nucleotide sequence is given as TGCGCCAGCAGCCCCGAGGTTGGGACAGCGGGGGAGCAGTACTTC.